Following are 16 T cell receptor beta chains from one sample sequenced in a study of Ad26.COV2.S vaccination and SARS-CoV-2 variants. Sample treatment: roughly 18 received Ad26.COV2.S at low or high dose, single or two shots; about 5 received placebo; per-sample allocation not given. Vaccine and placebo recipients were sampled on day 63 after the first injection. The repertoire was sequenced with immunoSEQ multiplex PCR; TCRdb's copy has only in-frame clones and lacks some. The sample has hundreds of thousands of clones, over 75% seen once; the top ten hold about 3.1%. Sequenced here: peripheral blood, sampled in a trial of Ad26.COV2.S vaccine versus placebo. The receptors stem from a person between 18 and 65 years old who received the Ad26.COV2.S COVID-19 vaccine or a placebo.

The chain combines TRBV19 with TRBJ1-6, with D perhaps matching TRBD1 (6 bases). The CDR3 totals 14 residues. CDR1 is LNHDA and CDR2 is SQIVND in the germline V gene (reference sequence). The V gene lost 5 bases and the J gene lost 8 bases, with 13 bases spanning the gap. The CDR3 is CASSSTGIYSPLHF. The CDR3 DNA sequence: TGTGCCAGTAGTTCGACAGGAATCTATTCACCCCTCCACTTT.

V is TRBV18 and J is TRBJ2-7; D not certain. The CDR3 contains 15 residues. V lost 0 bases to trimming and J lost 3 bases, with 12 bases between them. Germline V gene sequence: CDR1 KGHSH, CDR2 LQKENI. The CDR3 DNA sequence: TGTGCCAGCTCACCACCAGGGTTGAACAGCTACGAGCAGTACTTC. It translates to CASSPPGLNSYEQYF.

This clone has just one count. The chain couples TRBV25-1 to TRBJ1-5; weak D call: TRBD1 (5 bases). V lost 1 base and J 10 bases, leaving 11 bases between the germline ends. The germline CDR1 and CDR2 sequences are MGHDK and SYGVNS. The CDR3 is made up of 13 amino acids. CDR3 residues: CASSEWGGYPQHF. CDR3 DNA sequence: TGTGCCAGCAGTGAATGGGGGGGTTATCCCCAGCATTTT. Combining the CDR3 with reference TRBV25-1 and TRBJ1-5 gives the whole variable domain EADIYQTPRYLVIGTGKKITLECSQTMGHDKMYWYQQDPGMELHLIHYSYGVNSTEKGDLSSESTVSRIRTEHFPLTLESARPSHTSQYLCASSEWGGYPQHFGDGTRLSIL.

V and J are TRBV5-1 and TRBJ2-7; 9 positions match TRBD1. V dropped 4 bases and J dropped 6; count of bases not matched to a gene: 11. In germline, CDR1 is SGHRS, CDR2 YFSETQ. The CDR3 is made up of 15 amino acids. CDR3 sequence: CASSPGDRVVTEQYF. CDR3 nucleotide sequence: TGCGCCAGCAGCCCAGGGGACAGGGTAGTCACCGAGCAGTACTTC.

This chain links TRBV6-5 with TRBJ1-1, with TRBD1 matching over 8 bases. The CDR3 contains 13 residues. V trimming: 2 bases; J trimming: 4 bases; junction bases outside the gene matches: 0. CDR1 and CDR2 from the germline V gene are MNHEY and SVGAGI. CDR3 in DNA: TGTGCCAGCAGTTACGGACAGGGCACTGAAGCTTTCTTT. Encoded protein: CASSYGQGTEAFF.

The V and J genes are TRBV29-1 and TRBJ1-2; maybe TRBD1 (5 bases). The CDR3 totals 15 residues. V lost 4 bases to trimming and J lost 0 bases, with 15 bases between them. Germline values: CDR1 SQVTM, CDR2 ANQGSEA. The CDR3 DNA is TGCAGCGTTGCACTGGGACGGACCCCTAACTATGGCTACACCTTC. Its protein product is CSVALGRTPNYGYTF.

This chain links TRBV18 with TRBJ2-7; D is undetermined. The V gene's germline CDR1 is KGHSH and CDR2 LQKENI. The CDR3 consists of 15 residues. Trimming left V 2 bases short and J 6 bases short, with 17 bases between. The CDR3 nucleotides read TGTGCCAGCTCACCAGTCGGACGCGGAATCTCCGAGCAGTACTTC. As protein: CASSPVGRGISEQYF. The whole variable domain, remainder taken from reference TRBV18 and TRBJ2-7, is NAGVMQNPRHLVRRRGQEARLRCSPMKGHSHVYWYRQLPEEGLKFMVYLQKENIIDESGMPKERFSAEFPKEGPSILRIQQVVRGDSAAYFCASSPVGRGISEQYFGPGTRLTVT.

V and J are TRBV11-2 and TRBJ2-1; possible D gene TRBD2, 6 bases. This CDR3 contains 17 residues. CDR1 is SGHAT and CDR2 is FQNNGV in the germline V gene. V lost 1 base, J lost 2 bases, and 15 bases lay in between. The DNA for the CDR3 is TGTGCCAGCAGCTTAGTAGCCGGGACTGCGGCCTACAATGAGCAGTTCTTC. Residues: CASSLVAGTAAYNEQFF.

The chain uses TRBV12-3 or TRBV12-4 and TRBJ2-6; D unresolved. The CDR3 is 13 amino acids. Trimming shortened V by 5 bases and J by 7 bases, and 9 bases separated the two germline ends. This chain's CDR3 is CASSPPNANVLTF. CDR3 DNA: TGTGCCAGCAGTCCCCCGAACGCCAACGTCCTGACTTTC.

This clone was recorded a few times. The chain links TRBV10-3 to TRBJ2-1, with 9 bases matching TRBD1. Germline V gives CDR1 ENHRY, CDR2 SYGVKD. The V and J ends lost 6 bases and 8 bases, in that order; junction bases with no gene match: 11. The CDR3 has 15 residues. CDR3 in amino acids: CAIRDLRQGVDEQFF. The CDR3 bases are TGTGCCATCAGAGACCTAAGACAGGGGGTGGATGAGCAGTTCTTC.

In DNA, the CDR3 is TGTGCCAGTAGGAGCGGGAGGGCCTACAATGAGCAGTTCTTC. It translates to CASRSGRAYNEQFF. V usage is TRBV19 and J usage is TRBJ2-1, with 10 bases identical to TRBD2. The ends lost 6 bases at V and 2 bases at J; junction bases unmatched: 1. The length of the CDR3 is 14 residues. The germline V gene encodes CDR1 LNHDA and CDR2 SQIVND (reference sequence).

This chain connects TRBV9 to TRBJ2-7, with D possibly being TRBD1 (5 bases). Germline V gene lookup returns CDR1 SGDLS and CDR2 YYNGEE. Deletions cut 0 bases from V and 7 bases from J, with 11 bases between. The length of the CDR3 is 13 residues. CDR3 loop: CASSVVGVGEQYF. The DNA for the CDR3 is TGTGCCAGCAGCGTAGTAGGGGTGGGGGAGCAGTACTTC.

This chain joins TRBV6-5 and TRBJ2-5; no clear D. Trimming took off 10 bases at V and 5 bases at J, with 11 bases between the two ends. Germline CDR1 MNHEY, CDR2 SVGAGI. The CDR3 is made up of 11 amino acids. This chain's CDR3 is CATFLGETQYF. The CDR3 nucleotides read TGTGCCACCTTCTTGGGGGAGACCCAGTACTTC.

The chain combines TRBV15 with TRBJ1-2; D uncertain. Trimming stripped 3 bases from V and 5 bases from J, with 4 bases between. The CDR3 runs 11 residues. Germline CDR1 LNHNV, CDR2 YYDKDF (reference sequence). The CDR3 loop reads CATSSGYGYTF. The CDR3 nucleotides are TGTGCCACCAGCAGCGGTTATGGCTACACCTTC.

V is TRBV5-4 and J is TRBJ2-7; 9 positions agree with TRBD2. The CDR3 has 16 amino acids. V was pared by 4 bases and J by 2 bases, with 10 bases of the junction left unmatched. CDR1 SGHNT and CDR2 YYREEE come from the germline V gene (reference sequence). The CDR3 DNA is TGTGCCAGCAGCCTGGGAGGGCTAGCGGGAACCTACGAGCAGTACTTC. Residues: CASSLGGLAGTYEQYF.

The chain's CDR3 is CASSPYGEGTEAFF. CDR3 coding DNA: TGTGCCAGCTCACCATACGGGGAAGGGACTGAAGCTTTCTTT. The chain has TRBV18 and TRBJ1-1; D remains ambiguous. Deletions cut 2 bases from V and 5 bases from J, with 12 bases between. This CDR3 has 14 residues. CDR1 is KGHSH and CDR2 is LQKENI in the germline V gene.